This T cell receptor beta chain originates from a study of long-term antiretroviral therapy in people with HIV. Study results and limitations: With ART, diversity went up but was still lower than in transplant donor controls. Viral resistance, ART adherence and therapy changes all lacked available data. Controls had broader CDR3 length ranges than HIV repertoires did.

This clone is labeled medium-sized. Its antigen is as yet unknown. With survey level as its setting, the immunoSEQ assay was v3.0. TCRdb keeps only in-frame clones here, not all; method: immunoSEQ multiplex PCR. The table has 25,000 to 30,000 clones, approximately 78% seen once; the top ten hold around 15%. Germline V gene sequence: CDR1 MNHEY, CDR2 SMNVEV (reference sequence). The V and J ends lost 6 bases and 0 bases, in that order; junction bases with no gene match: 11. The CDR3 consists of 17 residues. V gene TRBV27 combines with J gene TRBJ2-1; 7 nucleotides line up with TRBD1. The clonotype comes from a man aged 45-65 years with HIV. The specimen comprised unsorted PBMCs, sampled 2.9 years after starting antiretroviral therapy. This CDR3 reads CASSLKPGGISYNEQFF. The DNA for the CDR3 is TGTGCCAGCAGCCTCAAACCAGGGGGTATCTCCTACAATGAGCAGTTCTTC.